Listed here is a single TCR beta chain. Germline CDR1 reads KGHSH; CDR2 reads LQKENI. Trimming pared 1 base from V and 4 bases from J, leaving 10 bases between. There are 14 residues in the CDR3. Original processing methods: Scientists estimated how many nucleated cells there were by amplifying reference gene primers. Sequencing used immunoSEQ multiplex PCR; TCRdb keeps in-frame clones, though not all of them. V and J calls and clone size are given by that table; D and trimming were obtained from the DNA. The repertoire holds approximately 170,000 clones, with around 80% as singletons. This sample stems from a study of blood T cell repertoires in COVID-19. Adults between about 18 and 95 years of age took part from 24 US areas. Two negative PCRs, clearance, or symptom resolution characterized the recovered Cohort 3 donors.

Material: PBMCs or T cells enriched from blood (not recorded which). The chain joins TRBV18 to TRBJ1-1, with D tentatively TRBD1 (5 bases). The source of this sequence is a woman aged 50 to 60 who had recovered from COVID-19. The CDR3 nucleotides read TGTGCCAGCTCACCACAGGGGATCGGCACTGAAGCTTTCTTT. Translated, it gives CASSPQGIGTEAFF. Full variable domain (outside the CDR3, taken from reference TRBV18 and TRBJ1-1): NAGVMQNPRHLVRRRGQEARLRCSPMKGHSHVYWYRQLPEEGLKFMVYLQKENIIDESGMPKERFSAEFPKEGPSILRIQQVVRGDSAAYFCASSPQGIGTEAFFGQGTRLTVV.